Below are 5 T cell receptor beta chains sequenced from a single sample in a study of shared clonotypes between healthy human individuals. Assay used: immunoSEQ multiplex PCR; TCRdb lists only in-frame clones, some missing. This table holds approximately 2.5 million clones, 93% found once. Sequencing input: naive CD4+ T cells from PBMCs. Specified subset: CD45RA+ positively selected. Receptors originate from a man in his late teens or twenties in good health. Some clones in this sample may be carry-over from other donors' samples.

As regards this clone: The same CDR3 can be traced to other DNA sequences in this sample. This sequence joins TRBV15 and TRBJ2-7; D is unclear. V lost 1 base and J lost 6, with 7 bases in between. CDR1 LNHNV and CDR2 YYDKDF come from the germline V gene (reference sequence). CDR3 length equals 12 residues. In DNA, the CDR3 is TGTGCCACCAGCAGAGCGGTGGGCGAGCAGTACTTC. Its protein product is CATSRAVGEQYF.

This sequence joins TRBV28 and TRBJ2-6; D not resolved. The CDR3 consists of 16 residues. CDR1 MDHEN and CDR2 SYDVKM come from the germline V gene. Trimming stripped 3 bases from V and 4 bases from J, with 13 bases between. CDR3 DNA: TGTGCCAGCAGTTTTCTGGGTTCCCGGGGGGCCAACGTCCTGACTTTC. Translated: CASSFLGSRGANVLTF.

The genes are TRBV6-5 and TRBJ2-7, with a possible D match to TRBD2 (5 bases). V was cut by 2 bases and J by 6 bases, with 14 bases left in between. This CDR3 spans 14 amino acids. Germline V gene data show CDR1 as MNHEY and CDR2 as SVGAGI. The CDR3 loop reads CASSYRPGWSEQYF. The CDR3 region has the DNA TGTGCCAGCAGTTACCGCCCGGGATGGAGCGAGCAGTACTTC.

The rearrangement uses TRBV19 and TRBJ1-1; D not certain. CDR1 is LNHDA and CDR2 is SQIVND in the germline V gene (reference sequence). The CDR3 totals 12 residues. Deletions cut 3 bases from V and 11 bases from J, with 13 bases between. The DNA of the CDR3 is TGTGCCAGTAGTATGCTCGGCTCGGGGGCTTTCTTT. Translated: CASSMLGSGAFF.

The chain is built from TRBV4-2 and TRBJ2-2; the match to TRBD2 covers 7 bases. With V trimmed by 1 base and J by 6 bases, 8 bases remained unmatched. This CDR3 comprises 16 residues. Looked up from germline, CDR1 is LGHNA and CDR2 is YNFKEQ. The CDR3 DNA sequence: TGTGCCAGCAGCCAAGTCGCGGGAGTTCTGTCCGGGGAGCTGTTTTTT. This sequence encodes CASSQVAGVLSGELFF.